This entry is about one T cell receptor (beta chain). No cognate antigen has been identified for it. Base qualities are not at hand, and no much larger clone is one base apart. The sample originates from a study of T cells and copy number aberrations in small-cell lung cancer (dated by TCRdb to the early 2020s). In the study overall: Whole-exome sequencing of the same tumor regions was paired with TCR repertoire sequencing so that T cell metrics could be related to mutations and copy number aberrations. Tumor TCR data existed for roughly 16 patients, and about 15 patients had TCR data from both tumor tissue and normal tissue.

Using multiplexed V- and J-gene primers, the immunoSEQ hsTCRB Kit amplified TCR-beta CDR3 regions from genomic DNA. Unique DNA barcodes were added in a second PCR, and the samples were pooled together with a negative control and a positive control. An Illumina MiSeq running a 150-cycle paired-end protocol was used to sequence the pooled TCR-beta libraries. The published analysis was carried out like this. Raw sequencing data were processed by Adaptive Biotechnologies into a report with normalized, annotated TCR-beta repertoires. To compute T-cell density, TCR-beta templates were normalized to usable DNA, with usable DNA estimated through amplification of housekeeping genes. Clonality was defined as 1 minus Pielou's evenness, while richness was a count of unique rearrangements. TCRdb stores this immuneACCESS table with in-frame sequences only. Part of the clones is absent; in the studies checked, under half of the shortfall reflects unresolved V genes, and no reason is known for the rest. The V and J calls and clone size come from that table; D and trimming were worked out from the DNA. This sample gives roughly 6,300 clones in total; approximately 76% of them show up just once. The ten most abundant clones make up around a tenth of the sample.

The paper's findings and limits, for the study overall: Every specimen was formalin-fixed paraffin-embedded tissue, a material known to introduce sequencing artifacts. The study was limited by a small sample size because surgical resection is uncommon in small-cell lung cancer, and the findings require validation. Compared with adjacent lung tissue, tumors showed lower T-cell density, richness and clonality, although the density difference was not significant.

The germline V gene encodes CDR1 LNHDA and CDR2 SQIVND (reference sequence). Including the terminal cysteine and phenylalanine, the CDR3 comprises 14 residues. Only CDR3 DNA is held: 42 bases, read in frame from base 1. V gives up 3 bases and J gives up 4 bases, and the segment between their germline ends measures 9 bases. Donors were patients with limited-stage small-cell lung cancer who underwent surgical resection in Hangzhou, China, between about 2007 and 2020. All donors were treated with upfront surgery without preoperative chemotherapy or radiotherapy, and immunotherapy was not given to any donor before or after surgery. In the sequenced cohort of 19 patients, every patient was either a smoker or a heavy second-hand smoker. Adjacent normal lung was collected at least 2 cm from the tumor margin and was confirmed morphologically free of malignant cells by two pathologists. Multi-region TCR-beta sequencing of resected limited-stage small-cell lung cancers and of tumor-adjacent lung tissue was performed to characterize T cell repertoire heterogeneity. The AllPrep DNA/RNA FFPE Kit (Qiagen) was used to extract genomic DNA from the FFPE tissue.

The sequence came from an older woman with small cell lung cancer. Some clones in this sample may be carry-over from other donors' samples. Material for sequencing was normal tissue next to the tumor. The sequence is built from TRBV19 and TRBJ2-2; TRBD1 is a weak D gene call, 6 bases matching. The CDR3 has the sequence CASSILQGTGELFF. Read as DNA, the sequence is TGTGCCAGTAGTATCCTACAGGGCACCGGGGAGCTGTTTTTT.